Listed here are 8 T cell receptor beta chains from one sample, sequenced in a study of cytomegalovirus exposure and HLA in healthy donors. The PCR had 60 Vbeta and 13 Jbeta primers. Repertoires were generated with immunoSEQ multiplex PCR, while TCRdb's copy carries only in-frame clones and drops some. Of roughly 92,000 clones in the sample, approximately 80% were seen once. Sequenced input: PBMCs. All receptors derive from a woman between 65 and 79 years old in good health and CMV-seropositive.

This chain uses TRBV2 with TRBJ2-1; D is unresolved. This CDR3 contains 13 residues. Germline V gives CDR1 SNHLY, CDR2 FYNNEI. Between the trimmed V and J ends, which lost 6 bases and 8 bases, there was a span of 14 bases. The DNA for the CDR3 is TGTGCCAGCAGCCTGAATAGAGGCTATGAGCAGTTCTTC. Translated: CASSLNRGYEQFF. The full variable domain, rest sourced from reference TRBV2 and TRBJ2-1, is EPEVTQTPSHQVTQMGQEVILRCVPISNHLYFYWYRQILGQKVEFLVSFYNNEISEKSEIFDDQFSVERPDGSNFTLKIRSTKLEDSAMYFCASSLNRGYEQFFGPGTRLTVL.

The chain carries TRBV15 and TRBJ2-5; weak D call: TRBD1 (5 bases). This CDR3 has 14 residues. Germline CDR1 reads LNHNV; CDR2 reads YYDKDF (reference sequence). The V end was cut by 3 bases, the J end by 1 base, with 9 bases between. The DNA of the CDR3 is TGTGCCACCAGCAGGACAGCCTTCCAAGAGACCCAGTACTTC. It translates to CATSRTAFQETQYF. The full variable domain, in which reference TRBV15 and TRBJ2-5 provide the parts outside the CDR3, is DAMVIQNPRYQVTQFGKPVTLSCSQTLNHNVMYWYQQKSSQAPKLLFHYYDKDFNNEADTPDNFQSRRPNTSFCFLDIRSPGLGDTAMYLCATSRTAFQETQYFGPGTRLLVL.

V and J are TRBV7-2 and TRBJ2-7, with 15 nucleotides matching TRBD2. Germline values: CDR1 SGHTA, CDR2 FQGNSA. The V gene end was trimmed by 5 bases and the J gene end by 2 bases; junction bases not matched to a gene: 7. CDR3 length: 17 amino acids. In DNA, the CDR3 is TGTGCCAGCAGCAAGGGACTAGCGGGAGGAGGCGCCTACGAGCAGTACTTC. It yields the protein CASSKGLAGGGAYEQYF.

The chain uses TRBV18 and TRBJ1-1, with 12 positions matching TRBD1. Germline CDR1 is KGHSH and CDR2 is LQKENI. This CDR3 spans 15 amino acids. Losses at the gene ends were 3 bases for V and 5 bases for J; bases not matched to a gene: 4. The CDR3 is CASSPGQGAWTEAFF. In DNA form, the CDR3 reads TGTGCCAGCTCACCGGGACAGGGGGCATGGACTGAAGCTTTCTTT.

The V call is TRBV19, the J call TRBJ1-1; D is unresolved. The CDR3 runs to 14 residues. The germline CDR1 and CDR2 sequences are LNHDA and SQIVND (reference sequence). V dropped 5 bases and J dropped 1 base, with 11 bases sitting between them. For the CDR3, the DNA is TGTGCCAGTAGTCTCGAGGATACGAACACTGAAGCTTTCTTT. This codes for CASSLEDTNTEAFF.

This clone turned up a few times. The V and J genes are TRBV4-1 and TRBJ1-5, with 10 positions matching TRBD1. The germline gives CDR1 MGHRA, CDR2 YSYEKL. J gave up 11 bases and V 1 base, and 8 bases lay outside the gene matches. The CDR3 is 15 amino acids. The CDR3 nucleotides read TGCGCCAGCAGCCAAGGAGACAGGGGGCTAGGGACCCAGCATTTT. Its translation is CASSQGDRGLGTQHF.

This chain connects TRBV5-4 to TRBJ2-7; D possibly corresponds to TRBD1 (6 bases). The length of the CDR3 is 14 residues. V lost 0 bases to trimming and J lost 6 bases, with 13 bases between them. Germline loops: CDR1 SGHNT, CDR2 YYREEE (reference sequence). The DNA for the CDR3 is TGTGCCAGCAGCTTGGGCGACAGGAGGTCCGAGCAGTACTTC. Its translation is CASSLGDRRSEQYF.

This chain's CDR3 is CASSYGLLYEQYF. Here the CDR3 DNA reads TGTGCCAGCAGTTACGGCCTTTTATACGAGCAGTACTTC. The J gene is TRBJ2-7, the V gene TRBV6-5; D is undetermined. Germline-derived CDR1 and CDR2 are MNHEY and SVGAGI. V dropped 2 bases and J dropped 4 bases, with 9 bases sitting between them. The length of the CDR3 is 13 residues.